The rows below give T cell receptor beta chains drawn from one sample of a study of blood T cell repertoires in COVID-19. Clones were read by immunoSEQ multiplex PCR, and TCRdb kept only the in-frame ones, dropping some. The sample holds under 250,000 clones; 85% to 90% are singletons and the top ten take approximately 2.4%. Sequencing was performed on peripheral blood. The source of these receptors is a man aged 30-40 years with COVID-19, enrolled during active disease. Each CDR3 is given with its conserved first and last residue. A D gene is named only where the DNA matches it firmly. Clone size is given for some rows only: seen once, a few or many times, or a class if the clone is expanded.

TRBJ1-4,.,.,TRBV5-4,TGTGCCAGCAGCTTTGGGGGCACCCTTATTGAAAAACTGTTTTTT,CASSFGGTLIEKLFF
TRBJ1-5,TRBD1,.,TRBV5-1,TGCGCCAGCAGCCCTTGGACAGGCCATCAGCCCCAGCATTTT,CASSPWTGHQPQHF
TRBJ1-2,.,.,TRBV28,TGTGCCAGCAGTTTAATTACTGCTAATGTCTATGGCTACACCTTC,CASSLITANVYGYTF
TRBJ2-7,TRBD2,.,TRBV6-5,TGTGCCAGCAGTCCTTTGGGACTAGCGGGGTACGAGCAGTACTTC,CASSPLGLAGYEQYF
TRBJ1-3,TRBD1,.,TRBV7-9,TGTGCCAGCAGCTTAGCACGACAGGGGGCGCGTGGAAACACCATATATTTT,CASSLARQGARGNTIYF
TRBJ2-2,TRBD2,few,TRBV7-9,TGTGCCAGCAGCGGTAGCGGGGGGGAGCTGTTTTTT,CASSGSGGELFF
TRBJ2-7,.,.,TRBV5-8,TGTGCCAGCAGCTTGCCGGATCTAGCCCCGGGGGAGCAGTACTTC,CASSLPDLAPGEQYF
TRBJ1-4,.,.,TRBV12-3/TRBV12-4,TGTGCCAGCAGCCCGGATGAAAAACTGTTTTTT,CASSPDEKLFF
TRBJ1-1,.,.,TRBV18,TGTGCCAGCTCGTTTGGGGCGAACACTGAAGCTTTCTTT,CASSFGANTEAFF
TRBJ2-1,TRBD2,.,TRBV4-3,TGCGCCAGCAGCCACGTTTTAGCGGGGGGCGGTTTCGAGCAGTTCTTC,CASSHVLAGGGFEQFF
TRBJ2-7,TRBD2,.,TRBV28,TGTGCCAGCAGTTTCCTTCTAGCGGGAGGTGACTACGAGCAGTACTTC,CASSFLLAGGDYEQYF
TRBJ2-3,.,once,TRBV5-4,TGTGCCAGCAGCTGGGGGCCAGATACGCAGTATTTT,CASSWGPDTQYF
TRBJ2-3,.,.,TRBV7-8,TGTGCCAGCAGCTTAGAAGGGCTAGCGCGGAACACAGATACGCAGTATTTT,CASSLEGLARNTDTQYF
TRBJ2-3,TRBD1,.,TRBV12-3/TRBV12-4,TGTGCCAGCAGCCCGACAGGGATAGATACGCAGTATTTT,CASSPTGIDTQYF
TRBJ1-5,.,.,TRBV27,TGTGCCAGCAGTTCCACAAGCCGAGGTAGCAATCAGCCCCAGCATTTT,CASSSTSRGSNQPQHF
TRBJ2-2,.,.,TRBV3-1/TRBV3-2,TGTGCCAGCAGCAACCTAGCGTCCGGGGAGCTGTTTTTT,CASSNLASGELFF
TRBJ1-1,.,.,TRBV6-2/TRBV6-3,TGTGCCAGCAGTCCCCCCCTAAGGACAACGAACACTGAAGCTTTCTTT,CASSPPLRTTNTEAFF
TRBJ1-2,TRBD1,once,TRBV29-1,TGCAGCGCGAGGAGGGGGACAGGGGGTACGAGGAGCTACACCTTC,CSARRGTGGTRSYTF
TRBJ2-1,.,.,TRBV24-1,TGTGCCACCAGTGACGGGGGTGGTTCTGAGCAGTTCTTC,CATSDGGGSEQFF
TRBJ1-2,TRBD1,.,TRBV11-2,TGTGCCAGCAGCTCACCGGGACAGGGGGACTATGGCTACACCTTC,CASSSPGQGDYGYTF
TRBJ2-5,.,once,TRBV21-1,TGTGCCAGCAGCAAAGAGGGGCTAAAAGGGGGAGAGACCCAGTACTTC,CASSKEGLKGGETQYF
TRBJ1-2,TRBD1,.,TRBV11-2,TGTGCCAGCAGCTCCTCCCGGGACAGGGTCTTGGGCTACACCTTC,CASSSSRDRVLGYTF
TRBJ2-1,.,once,TRBV19,TGTGCCAGTAGAGCCTCCTACGAGAGCTCCTACAATGAGCAGTTCTTC,CASRASYESSYNEQFF
TRBJ2-7,TRBD1,.,TRBV30,TGTGCCTTTAACCGGGACAGAGGATCTTACGAGCAGTACTTC,CAFNRDRGSYEQYF
TRBJ1-6,TRBD1,.,TRBV2,TGTGCCAAGAGGGACAGGGACTATTCACCCCTCCACTTT,CAKRDRDYSPLHF
TRBJ1-1,TRBD1,.,TRBV12-5,TGTGCTAGTGGTTTGGCCCGGGACAGCAACACTGAAGCTTTCTTT,CASGLARDSNTEAFF
TRBJ1-2,TRBD1,.,TRBV10-3,TGTGCCATCCAAACGTGGTCTCTACCGGGACAGGGAAATCTAGGGGACTATGGCTACACCTTC,CAIQTWSLPGQGNLGDYGYTF
TRBJ2-1,.,.,TRBV30,TGTGCCTGGAGTCGGCGGAGCTCCTACAATGAGCAGTTCTTC,CAWSRRSSYNEQFF
TRBJ2-1,TRBD2,.,TRBV7-3,TGTGCCAGCAGCTTAATCGGGGTAGCGGGATTTTTCTCTTCGAGCTCCTACAATGAGCAGTTCTTC,CASSLIGVAGFFSSSSYNEQFF
TRBJ2-2,.,.,TRBV11-2,TGTGCCAGCAGCGTAGGCGCATCGAACACCGGGGAGCTGTTTTTT,CASSVGASNTGELFF
TRBJ2-5,.,.,TRBV2,TGTGCCAGCAGTGAAGCGTTACCGGGGGAGACCCAGTACTTC,CASSEALPGETQYF
TRBJ1-2,TRBD1,.,TRBV29-1,TGCAGCGTTGGGACAGGGCAATATGGCTACACCTTC,CSVGTGQYGYTF
TRBJ1-5,.,.,TRBV7-2,TGTGCCAGCAGCTTAGTGACACATAGCAATCAGCCCCAGCATTTT,CASSLVTHSNQPQHF
TRBJ2-7,.,.,TRBV7-3,TGTGCCAGCAGCCCGACAGGCGGCTACGAGCAGTACTTC,CASSPTGGYEQYF
TRBJ2-1,TRBD2,once,TRBV5-1,TGCGCCAGCAGCTTGGAATTAGCGGGGTACAATGAGCAGTTCTTC,CASSLELAGYNEQFF
TRBJ2-3,.,.,TRBV12-5,TGTGCTAGTGGTTTGGGTCCAGCGGGCCATTTT,CASGLGPAGHF
TRBJ2-7,TRBD1,.,TRBV7-2,TGTGCCAGCAGCCCAGACAGGGTTCGGTACGAGCAGTACTTC,CASSPDRVRYEQYF
TRBJ2-2,.,.,TRBV4-3,TGCGCCAGCAGCCAAGATCTAACAGGGAAGAACACCGGGGAGCTGTTTTTT,CASSQDLTGKNTGELFF
TRBJ1-3,.,.,TRBV2,TGTGCCAGCAGCTTCAGGGCGTCTGGAAACACCATATATTTT,CASSFRASGNTIYF
TRBJ1-2,.,.,TRBV7-2,TGTGCCAGCAGCTTACAGGGTATCAGCCATGGCTACACCTTC,CASSLQGISHGYTF
TRBJ1-1,.,few,TRBV5-1,TGCGCCAGCAGCTTGGGTTCAGGGTACACTGAAGCTTTCTTT,CASSLGSGYTEAFF
TRBJ2-1,.,.,TRBV5-1,TGCGCCAGCAGCCTCGCTAGTCTCGCCTACAATGAGCAGTTCTTC,CASSLASLAYNEQFF
TRBJ2-2,.,.,TRBV27,TGTGCCAGCAGTTTAAATGAGGTCGGGGAGCTGTTTTTT,CASSLNEVGELFF
TRBJ2-7,TRBD1,.,TRBV15,TGTGCCACCAGCAGAGTGGGGACAGCCAACTACGAGCAGTACTTC,CATSRVGTANYEQYF
TRBJ2-1,TRBD2,.,TRBV5-6,TGTGCCAGCAGCCCTGGACTAGCGGGATTCTACAATGAGCAGTTCTTC,CASSPGLAGFYNEQFF
TRBJ1-6,.,.,TRBV5-4,TGTGCCAGCAGGGCCAGTGGGGGCAATTTTAATTCACCCCTCCACTTT,CASRASGGNFNSPLHF
TRBJ2-7,.,.,TRBV27,TGTGCCAGCAGTTTAGCAGGACAGTACGAGCAGTACTTC,CASSLAGQYEQYF
TRBJ2-1,TRBD1,.,TRBV24-1,TGTGCCACCAGTGGAACAGGGGGGCGCGGCGATGAGCAGTTCTTC,CATSGTGGRGDEQFF
TRBJ1-2,TRBD1,.,TRBV11-2,TGTGCCAGCAGCCACGGACAGGGCCGCTATGGCTACACCTTC,CASSHGQGRYGYTF
TRBJ2-1,TRBD2,.,TRBV5-1,TGCGCCAGCAGCATGACTAGCGGACCAAATTCTGGTAATGAGCAGTTCTTC,CASSMTSGPNSGNEQFF
TRBJ2-2,TRBD1,once,TRBV19,TGTGCCAGTAGTCCGCGGACAGGGGGTTTTAACGGGGAGCTGTTTTTT,CASSPRTGGFNGELFF
TRBJ1-4,TRBD1,.,TRBV15,TGTGCCACCAGCAGCCCCGACAGGGGCCGTAATGAAAAACTGTTTTTT,CATSSPDRGRNEKLFF